The next 18 T cell receptor beta chains were all read from a single sample in a study of CD8+ T cells in alopecia areata. As the sequencing template, cDNA was produced by extracting RNA and reverse transcribing it. Measured with immunoSEQ multiplex PCR; TCRdb has only the in-frame clones, and not every one. The sample comprises roughly 150,000 clones, roughly 58% of which are singletons, and just over 35% rests with the top ten. Source material: CD8+ T cells sorted from blood. Receptors originate from a human donor in good health.

The V and J genes are TRBV25-1 and TRBJ2-7, with 11 bases aligning to TRBD1. The CDR3 contains 17 residues. J gave up 1 base and V 7 bases, and 12 bases lay outside the gene matches. From germline, CDR1 is MGHDK and CDR2 SYGVNS. The CDR3 DNA follows: TGTGCCAGCACGATGGGATACCGGGACAGGGGGTCCTACGAGCAGTACTTC. The encoded protein is CASTMGYRDRGSYEQYF.

This clone was counted only a few times. The V gene is TRBV7-9, the J gene TRBJ2-5, with D hard to call. The CDR3 totals 16 residues. Germline lookup yields CDR1 SEHNR and CDR2 FQNEAQ (reference sequence). The ends were cut back, 4 bases at V and 2 bases at J, with 17 bases in the middle. CDR3 sequence: CASSSRDVADQETQYF. In DNA form, the CDR3 reads TGTGCCAGCAGCTCGCGCGATGTGGCTGATCAAGAGACCCAGTACTTC.

This chain joins TRBV29-1 and TRBJ1-5, with no clear D. This CDR3 is 13 amino acids long. Germline CDR1 reads SQVTM; CDR2 reads ANQGSEA. Trimming removed 5 bases at V and 4 bases at J, with 12 bases between. The CDR3 DNA follows: TGCAGCGTTAATACCGGCTTTAATCAGCCCCAGCATTTT. It encodes CSVNTGFNQPQHF.

The chain uses TRBV9 and TRBJ2-7; 8 bases align to TRBD1. This CDR3 contains 14 residues. V trimming: 0 bases; J trimming: 2 bases; junction bases outside the gene matches: 1. Per germline, CDR1 SGDLS and CDR2 YYNGEE. The chain's CDR3 is CASSVGTGTYEQYF. The CDR3 DNA reads TGTGCCAGCAGCGTAGGGACAGGGACCTACGAGCAGTACTTC.

J is TRBJ2-1 and V is TRBV6-5, with 11 bases identical to TRBD2. CDR1 and CDR2 from the germline V gene are MNHEY and SVGAGI. V was pared by 8 bases and J by 5 bases, with 2 bases of the junction left unmatched. This CDR3 is built from 13 residues. The CDR3 DNA reads TGTGCCAGCTGTAGCGGGAGGGACAATGAGCAGTTCTTC. As protein: CASCSGRDNEQFF.

This clone was counted between two and nine times. The chain couples TRBV30 to TRBJ2-1; D not certain. CDR1 and CDR2 from the germline V gene are GTSNPN and SVGIG (reference sequence). Trimming cost V 0 bases and J 6 bases, with 12 bases left between them. The length of the CDR3 is 14 residues. The CDR3 protein is CAWSVSLEVNEQFF. The CDR3 DNA reads as TGTGCCTGGAGTGTATCCCTAGAGGTCAATGAGCAGTTCTTC.

This clone was found a few times. The V and J genes are TRBV13 and TRBJ2-7; 12 bases are a match to TRBD2. The V gene's germline CDR1 is PRHDT and CDR2 FYEKMQ (reference sequence). Trimming cost V 6 bases and J 6 bases; bases outside gene matches: 0. This CDR3 region has 12 residues. CDR3 nucleotides: TGTGCCAGCAGACTAGCGGGAGGCGAGCAGTACTTC. Protein sequence: CASRLAGGEQYF.

This clone was seen more than once but under ten times. This chain connects TRBV14 to TRBJ1-1; D is ambiguous. In germline, CDR1 is SGHDN, CDR2 FVKESK. This CDR3 is 13 amino acids long. Trimming removed 3 bases at V and 0 bases at J, with 5 bases between. In nucleotides, the CDR3 is TGTGCCAGCAGCCAGGGCATGAACACTGAAGCTTTCTTT. Its protein product is CASSQGMNTEAFF.

This clone was detected only a few times. The genes are TRBV27 and TRBJ2-7; 7 positions match TRBD2. The junction had 8 bases not matched to a gene; V was cut back by 6 bases and J by 3 bases. Germline loops: CDR1 MNHEY, CDR2 SMNVEV (reference sequence). This CDR3 comprises 14 residues. The CDR3 sequence: CASRPGGGFYEQYF. DNA of the CDR3: TGTGCCAGCAGGCCTGGGGGGGGATTCTACGAGCAGTACTTC.

J is TRBJ2-4 and V is TRBV7-8, with D perhaps TRBD1 (6 bases). Germline-derived CDR1 and CDR2 are SGHVS and FQNEAQ. CDR3 length: 15 residues. Trimming removed 4 bases at V and 3 bases at J, with 13 bases between. The CDR3 nucleotides are TGTGCCAGCAGCTCGAACAGGGACGGCAAAAACATTCAGTACTTC. It codes for CASSSNRDGKNIQYF.

This chain links TRBV7-9 with TRBJ1-1; 7 positions agree with TRBD1. The CDR3 extends over 15 amino acids. J lost 3 bases, V lost 5 bases, and 9 bases had no gene match. From germline, CDR1 is SEHNR and CDR2 FQNEAQ (reference sequence). The CDR3 DNA is TGTGCCAGCAGCGCGGAGGGGGACAGTCACACTGAAGCTTTCTTT. Its protein is CASSAEGDSHTEAFF.

The chain couples TRBV4-1 to TRBJ2-3; the match to TRBD2 covers 10 bases. With V trimmed by 0 bases and J by 4 bases, 7 bases remained unmatched. This CDR3 is built from 17 residues. The V gene's germline CDR1 is MGHRA and CDR2 YSYEKL. The CDR3 DNA reads TGCGCCAGCAGCCAAGATGGGAGGCTAGCGGGAGCAGATACGCAGTATTTT. It specifies CASSQDGRLAGADTQYF.

V usage is TRBV10-3 and J usage is TRBJ2-5; 7 nucleotides match TRBD2. Trimming at V came to 0 bases and at J to 5 bases, leaving 9 bases not matched to a gene. Germline V lookup: CDR1 ENHRY, CDR2 SYGVKD. This CDR3 region has 16 residues. CDR3 region: CAISESMAGEVETQYF. The CDR3 coding sequence is TGTGCCATCAGTGAGTCGATGGCGGGAGAAGTGGAGACCCAGTACTTC.

The gene calls are TRBV5-6 and TRBJ1-5; D is uncertain. This CDR3 comprises 14 residues. V gave up 0 bases and J gave up 7 bases, with 11 bases separating them. Germline CDR1 reads SGHDT; CDR2 reads YYEEEE. Written as DNA, the CDR3 is TGTGCCAGCAGCTTGGCTGGGGAAAGACAGCCCCAGCATTTT. It encodes CASSLAGERQPQHF.

This clone appeared a few times. V gene TRBV2 combines with J gene TRBJ2-1, with D possibly called TRBD1 or TRBD2 (7 bases each). Germline V lookup: CDR1 SNHLY, CDR2 FYNNEI. This CDR3 is built from 15 residues. Trimming took off 1 base at V and 12 bases at J, with 19 bases between the two ends. CDR3 amino acids: CASSEVGTAGTGQFF. The CDR3 region has the DNA TGTGCCAGCAGTGAAGTCGGGACAGCGGGAACCGGGCAGTTCTTC.

The chain carries TRBV29-1 and TRBJ1-1; 7 bases align to TRBD1. This CDR3 is built from 13 residues. CDR1 and CDR2 from the germline V gene are SQVTM and ANQGSEA. J gave up 6 bases and V 3 bases, and 7 bases lay outside the gene matches. CDR3 sequence (DNA): TGCAGCGTTGATGGGTACAGGGGACCTGAAGCTTTCTTT. Translated, it gives CSVDGYRGPEAFF. Complete variable domain (other parts from reference TRBV29-1 and TRBJ1-1): SAVISQKPSRDICQRGTSLTIQCQVDSQVTMMFWYRQQPGQSLTLIATANQGSEATYESGFVIDKFPISRPNLTFSTLTVSNMSPEDSSIYLCSVDGYRGPEAFFGQGTRLTVV.

This clone has only a few counts. The chain uses TRBV6-5 and TRBJ2-1; D unclear. The germline V and J ends were trimmed by 6 bases and 8 bases, with 17 bases remaining between them. The germline V gene has CDR1 MNHEY and CDR2 SVGAGI. The CDR3 length is 14 residues. The CDR3 sequence: CASSFTPSFDEQFF. CDR3 DNA sequence: TGTGCCAGCAGCTTTACCCCTAGTTTCGATGAGCAGTTCTTC.

The V and J genes are TRBV6-5 and TRBJ1-1; no firm D call. This CDR3 spans 13 amino acids. Looked up from germline, CDR1 is MNHEY and CDR2 is SVGAGI. V dropped 0 bases and J dropped 5 bases, with 7 bases sitting between them. Here the CDR3 reads CASSYSAGTEAFF. CDR3 nucleotide sequence: TGTGCCAGCAGTTACTCGGCCGGTACTGAAGCTTTCTTT.